This T cell receptor beta chain was profiled in a study of graft-versus-host responses after intestinal transplantation. The CDR3 extends over 19 amino acids. In the case of this clone: Its antigen is not known.

The table came from immunoSEQ multiplex PCR; TCRdb's copy has only in-frame clones and leaves some out. This table holds roughly 29,000 clones, 70% to 90% found once. Broader study findings: Peak circulating GvH clone levels tracked with early post-transplant HvG declines.

The TCR was taken from a human patient who received an intestinal transplant, so some T cells may come from the graft donor. Sequenced here: PBMCs, sampled around 460 days after intestinal transplantation. The chain couples TRBV21-1 to TRBJ1-2; the D call TRBD1 from the table was never checked on the DNA. TRBV21-1 is a known pseudogene. The CDR3 spells CASSKALWDRERPNYGYTF. The CDR3 DNA sequence: TGTGCCAGCAGCAAAGCGCTTTGGGACAGGGAGAGACCTAACTATGGCTACACCTTC.